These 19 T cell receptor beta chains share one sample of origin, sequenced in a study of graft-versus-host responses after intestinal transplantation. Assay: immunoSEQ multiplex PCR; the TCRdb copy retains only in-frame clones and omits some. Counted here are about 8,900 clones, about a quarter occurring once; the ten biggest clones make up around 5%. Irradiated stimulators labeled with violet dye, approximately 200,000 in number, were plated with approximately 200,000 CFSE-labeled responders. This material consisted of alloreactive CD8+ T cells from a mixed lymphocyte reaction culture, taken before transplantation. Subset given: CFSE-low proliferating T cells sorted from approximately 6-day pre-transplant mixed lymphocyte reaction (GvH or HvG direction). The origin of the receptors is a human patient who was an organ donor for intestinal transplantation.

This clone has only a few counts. The CDR3: CASSYSGEYQETQYF. The CDR3 region has the DNA TGTGCCAGCAGTTATTCTGGGGAGTACCAAGAGACCCAGTACTTC. The chain links TRBV6-5 to TRBJ2-5, with D maybe TRBD2 (5 bases). The CDR3 runs 15 residues. Germline values: CDR1 MNHEY, CDR2 SVGAGI. Trimming took 3 bases from V and 0 from J, leaving 11 bases between them.

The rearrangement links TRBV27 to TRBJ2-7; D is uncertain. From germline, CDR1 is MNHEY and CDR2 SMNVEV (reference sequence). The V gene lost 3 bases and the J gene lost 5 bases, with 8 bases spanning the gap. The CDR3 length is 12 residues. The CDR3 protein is CASSFPGDEQYF. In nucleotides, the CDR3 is TGTGCCAGCAGTTTCCCAGGTGACGAGCAGTACTTC.

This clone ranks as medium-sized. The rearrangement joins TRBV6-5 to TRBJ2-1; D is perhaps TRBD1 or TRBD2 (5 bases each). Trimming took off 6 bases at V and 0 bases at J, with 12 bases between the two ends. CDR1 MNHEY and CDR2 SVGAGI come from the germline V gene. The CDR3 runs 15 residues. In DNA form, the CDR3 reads TGTGCCAGCAGCCACAGTGGGACCTCCTACAATGAGCAGTTCTTC. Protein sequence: CASSHSGTSYNEQFF.

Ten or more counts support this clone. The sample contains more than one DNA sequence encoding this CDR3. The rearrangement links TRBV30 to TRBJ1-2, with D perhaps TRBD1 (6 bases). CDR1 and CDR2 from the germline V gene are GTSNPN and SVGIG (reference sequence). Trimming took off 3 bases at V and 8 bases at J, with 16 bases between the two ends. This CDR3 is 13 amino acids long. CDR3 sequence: CAWRVGGARGYTF. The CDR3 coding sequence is TGTGCCTGGAGGGTCGGGGGGGCGCGGGGCTACACCTTC.

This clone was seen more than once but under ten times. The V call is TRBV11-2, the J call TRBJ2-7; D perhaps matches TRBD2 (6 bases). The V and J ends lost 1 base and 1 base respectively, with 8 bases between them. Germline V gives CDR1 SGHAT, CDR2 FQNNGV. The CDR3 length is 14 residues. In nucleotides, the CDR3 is TGTGCCAGCAGCTTAGTGACTAGTTCCTACGAGCAGTACTTC. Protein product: CASSLVTSSYEQYF.

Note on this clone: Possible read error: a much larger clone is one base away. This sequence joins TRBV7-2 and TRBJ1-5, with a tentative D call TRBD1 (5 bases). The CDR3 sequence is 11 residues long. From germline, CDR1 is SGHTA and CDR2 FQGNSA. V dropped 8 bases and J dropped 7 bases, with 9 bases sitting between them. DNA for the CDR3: TGTGCCAGCGGCAGGGAGCAGCCCCAGCATTTT. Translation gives CASGREQPQHF.

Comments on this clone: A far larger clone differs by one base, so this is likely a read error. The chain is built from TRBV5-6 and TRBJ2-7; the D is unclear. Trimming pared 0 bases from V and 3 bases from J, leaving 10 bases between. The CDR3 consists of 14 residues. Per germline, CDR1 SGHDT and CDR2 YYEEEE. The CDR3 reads CASSLVGHNYEQYF. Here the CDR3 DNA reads TGTGCCAGCAGCTTGGTCGGGCATAACTACGAGCAGTACTTC. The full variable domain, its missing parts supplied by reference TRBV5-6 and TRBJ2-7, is DAGVTQSPTHLIKTRGQQVTLRCSPKSGHDTVSWYQQALGQGPQFIFQYYEEEERQRGNFPDRFSGHQFPNYSSELNVNALLLGDSALYLCASSLVGHNYEQYFGPGTRLTVT.

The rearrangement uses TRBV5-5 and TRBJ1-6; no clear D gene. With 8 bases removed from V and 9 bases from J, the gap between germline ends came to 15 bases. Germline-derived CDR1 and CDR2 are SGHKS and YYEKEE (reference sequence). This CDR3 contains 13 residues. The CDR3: CARGQTWGSPLHF. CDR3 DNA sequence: TGTGCCAGGGGCCAGACTTGGGGTTCACCCCTCCACTTT.

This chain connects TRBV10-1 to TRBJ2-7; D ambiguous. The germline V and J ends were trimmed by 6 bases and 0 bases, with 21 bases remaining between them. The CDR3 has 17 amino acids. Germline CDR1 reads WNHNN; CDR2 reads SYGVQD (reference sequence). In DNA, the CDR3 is TGCGCCAGCAGAGAGGAGAGAACTGGCGGCTACTCCTACGAGCAGTACTTC. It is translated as CASREERTGGYSYEQYF.

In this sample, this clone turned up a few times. The DNA of the CDR3 is TGTGCCTGGAGTGTACTGGGCGGCCAGCAGTTCTTC. Translating it yields CAWSVLGGQQFF. The V call is TRBV30, the J call TRBJ2-1; D not certain. With 0 bases removed from V and 11 bases from J, the gap between germline ends came to 11 bases. CDR3 size: 12 residues. CDR1 and CDR2 from the germline V gene are GTSNPN and SVGIG (reference sequence).

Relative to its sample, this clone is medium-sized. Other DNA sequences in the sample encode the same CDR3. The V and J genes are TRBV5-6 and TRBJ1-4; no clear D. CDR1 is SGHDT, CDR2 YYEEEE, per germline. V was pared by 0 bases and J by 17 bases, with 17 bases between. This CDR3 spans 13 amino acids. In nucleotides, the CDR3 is TGTGCCAGCAGCTTGGGGGGTTCGTGGGCTCGATTTTTT. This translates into CASSLGGSWARFF.

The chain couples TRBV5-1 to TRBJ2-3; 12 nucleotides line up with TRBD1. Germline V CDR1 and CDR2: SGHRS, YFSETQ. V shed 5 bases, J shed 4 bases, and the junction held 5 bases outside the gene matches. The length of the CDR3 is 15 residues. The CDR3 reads CASSSGTGGADTQYF. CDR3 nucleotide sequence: TGCGCCAGCAGTTCCGGGACAGGGGGCGCAGATACGCAGTATTTT.

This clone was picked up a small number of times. The CDR3 loop reads CASSSSYEQYF. The CDR3 region has the DNA TGTGCCAGCAGCTCCTCCTACGAGCAGTACTTC. This sequence joins TRBV11-2 and TRBJ2-7; the D is unclear. V gave up 4 bases and J gave up 0 bases, with 1 base separating them. The CDR3 loop spans 11 amino acids. Germline values: CDR1 SGHAT, CDR2 FQNNGV.

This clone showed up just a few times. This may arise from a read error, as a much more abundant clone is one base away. The CDR3 DNA sequence: TGCGCCATCAGCCAAATTGCCCGGGGAGTTTCTGGAAACACCATATATTTT. Translation gives CAISQIARGVSGNTIYF. This chain joins TRBV4-1 and TRBJ1-3; D remains ambiguous. The V gene's germline CDR1 is MGHRA and CDR2 YSYEKL. There are 17 residues in the CDR3.

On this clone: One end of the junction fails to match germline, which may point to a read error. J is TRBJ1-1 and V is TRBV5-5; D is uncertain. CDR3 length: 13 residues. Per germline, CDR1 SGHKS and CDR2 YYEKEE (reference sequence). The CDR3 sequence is CASSQFRNTEAFF. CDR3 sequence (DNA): TGCGCCAGCAGCCAATTTAGGAACACTGAAGCTTTCTTT.

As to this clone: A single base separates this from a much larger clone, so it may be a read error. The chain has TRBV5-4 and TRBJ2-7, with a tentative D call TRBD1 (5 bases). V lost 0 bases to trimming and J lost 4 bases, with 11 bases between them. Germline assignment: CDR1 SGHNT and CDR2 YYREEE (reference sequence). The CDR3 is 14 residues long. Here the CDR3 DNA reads TGTGCCAGCAGCTTGGAGGGGTCGCAGTACGAGCAGTACTTC. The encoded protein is CASSLEGSQYEQYF.

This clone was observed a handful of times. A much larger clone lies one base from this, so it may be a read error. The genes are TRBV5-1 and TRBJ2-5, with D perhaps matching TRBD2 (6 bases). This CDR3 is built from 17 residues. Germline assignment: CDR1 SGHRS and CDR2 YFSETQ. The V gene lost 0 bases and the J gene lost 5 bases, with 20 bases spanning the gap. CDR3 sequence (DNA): TGCGCCAGCAGCTTGGACTCTAGCGCATCCCTCGGGGAGACCCAGTACTTC. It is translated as CASSLDSSASLGETQYF.

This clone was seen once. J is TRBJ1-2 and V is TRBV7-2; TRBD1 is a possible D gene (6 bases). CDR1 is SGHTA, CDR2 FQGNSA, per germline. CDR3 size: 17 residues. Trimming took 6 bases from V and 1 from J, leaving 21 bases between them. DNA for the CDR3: TGTGCCAGCAGACCTAAGGGGTATCCAGGGGTTAACTATGGCTACACCTTC. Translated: CASRPKGYPGVNYGYTF.

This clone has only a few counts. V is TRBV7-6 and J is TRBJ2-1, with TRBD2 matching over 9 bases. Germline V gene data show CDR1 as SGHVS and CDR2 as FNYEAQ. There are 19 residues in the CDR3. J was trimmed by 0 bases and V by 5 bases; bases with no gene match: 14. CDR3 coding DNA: TGTGCCAGCAGCGGGTGGCGGGAGGGCCAGGTGAGCTCCTACAATGAGCAGTTCTTC. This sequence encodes CASSGWREGQVSSYNEQFF.